This TCR beta chain was sequenced in a study of a mutant IDH1 vaccine in newly diagnosed glioma. TCRdb's table, derived via immunoSEQ multiplex PCR, lists solely in-frame clones and lacks some. The sample lists over 45,000 clones; 75% to 85% were seen once. Of note for this clone: Its antigen remains unidentified.

Germline V gives CDR1 SEHNR, CDR2 FQNEAQ (reference sequence). The CDR3 has 15 amino acids. Trimming cost V 5 bases and J 0 bases, with 10 bases left between them. Documented time point: week 5, during vaccination. Every single dose of the vaccine, 300 ug of mutant IDH1 20-mer peptide, came with topical imiquimod. The chain recombines TRBV7-9 with TRBJ2-2, with D possibly matching TRBD2 (6 bases). Specimen: PBMCs, collected from a glioma patient whose treatment included an IDH1 peptide vaccine. The TCR was taken from a young man with glioma. CDR3 region: CASSLGGANTGELFF. The DNA of the CDR3 is TGTGCCAGCAGCCTCGGGGGAGCGAACACCGGGGAGCTGTTTTTT.